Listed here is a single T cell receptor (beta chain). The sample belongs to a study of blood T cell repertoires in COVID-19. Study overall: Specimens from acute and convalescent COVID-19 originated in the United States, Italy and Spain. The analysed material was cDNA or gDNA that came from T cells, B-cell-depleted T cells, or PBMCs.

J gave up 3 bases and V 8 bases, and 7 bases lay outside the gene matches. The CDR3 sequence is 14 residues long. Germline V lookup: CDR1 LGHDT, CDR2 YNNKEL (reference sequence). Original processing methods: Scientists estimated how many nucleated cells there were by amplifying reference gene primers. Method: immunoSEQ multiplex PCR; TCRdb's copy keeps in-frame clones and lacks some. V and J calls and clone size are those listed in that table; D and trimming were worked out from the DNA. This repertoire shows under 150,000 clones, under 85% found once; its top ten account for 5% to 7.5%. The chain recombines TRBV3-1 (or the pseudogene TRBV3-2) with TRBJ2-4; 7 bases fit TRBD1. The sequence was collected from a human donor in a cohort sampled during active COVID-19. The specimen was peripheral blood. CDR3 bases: TGTGCCAGCTCCTTCTGGGACAGCAAAAACATTCAGTACTTC. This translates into CASSFWDSKNIQYF.